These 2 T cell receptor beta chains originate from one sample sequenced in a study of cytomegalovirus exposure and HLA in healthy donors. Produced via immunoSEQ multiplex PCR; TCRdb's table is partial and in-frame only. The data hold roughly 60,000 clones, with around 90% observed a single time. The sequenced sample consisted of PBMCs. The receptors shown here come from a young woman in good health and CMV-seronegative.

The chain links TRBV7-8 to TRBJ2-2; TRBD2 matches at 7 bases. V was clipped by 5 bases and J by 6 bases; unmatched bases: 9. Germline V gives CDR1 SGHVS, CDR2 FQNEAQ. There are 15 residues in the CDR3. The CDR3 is CASSRAGGSAGELFF. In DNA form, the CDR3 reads TGTGCCAGCAGCCGAGCTGGCGGGAGTGCCGGGGAGCTGTTTTTT.

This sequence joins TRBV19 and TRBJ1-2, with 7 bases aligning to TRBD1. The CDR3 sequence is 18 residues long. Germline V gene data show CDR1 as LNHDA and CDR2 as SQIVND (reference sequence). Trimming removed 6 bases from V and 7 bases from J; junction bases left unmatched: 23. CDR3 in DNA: TGTGCCAGTAGCTGGGGGACCGGGACAGCGCCTTCTTTAGCTGGCTACACCTTC. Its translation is CASSWGTGTAPSLAGYTF.